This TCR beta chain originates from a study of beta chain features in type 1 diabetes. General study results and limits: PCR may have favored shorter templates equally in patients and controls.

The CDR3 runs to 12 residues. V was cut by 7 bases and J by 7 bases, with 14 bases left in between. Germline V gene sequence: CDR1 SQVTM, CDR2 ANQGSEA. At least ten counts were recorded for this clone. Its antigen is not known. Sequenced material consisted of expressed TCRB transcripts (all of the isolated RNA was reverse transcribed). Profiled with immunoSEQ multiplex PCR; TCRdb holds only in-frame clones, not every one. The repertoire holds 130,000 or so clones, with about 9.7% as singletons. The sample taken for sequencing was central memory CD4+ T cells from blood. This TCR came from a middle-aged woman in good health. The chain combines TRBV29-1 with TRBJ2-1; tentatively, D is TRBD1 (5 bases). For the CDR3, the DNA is TGCAGCGGAATACGAACAGGAAATGAGCAGTTCTTC. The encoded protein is CSGIRTGNEQFF.